These 23 T cell receptor beta chains originate from one sample sequenced in a study of T-cell memory formation after mild COVID-19. TCRdb fed the 5' RACE reads into MiXCR, producing one record per CDR3 protein. The top ten clones hold around a fifth of a sample with 470,000 or so distinct CDR3 sequences, about a sixth of them seen once. The sequencing input was PBMCs or a T cell subset sorted from them (not recorded which). These receptors were taken from a man aged 18 to 30 who had mild COVID-19 (a few samples of this study predate the infection). Cell type and time point are not known.

The rearrangement links TRBV7-3 to TRBJ1-6, with 12 bases that match TRBD1. The CDR3 is 14 amino acids. J lost 10 bases, V lost 5 bases, and 3 bases had no gene match. Germline CDR1 SGHTA, CDR2 FQGTGA. This chain's CDR3 is CASSQGQGASPLHF. CDR3 DNA sequence: TGTGCCAGCAGCCAGGGACAGGGGGCATCACCCCTCCACTTT.

This clonotype showed up just a few times. The chain is built from TRBV4-3 and TRBJ2-2; D is perhaps TRBD1 or TRBD2 (5 bases each). Germline CDR1 is LGHNA and CDR2 is YSLEER. Trimming removed 0 bases at V and 0 bases at J, with 14 bases between. The CDR3 extends over 18 amino acids. In DNA, the CDR3 is TGCGCCAGCAGCCAAGAAACCCCCGGGACGGCGAACACCGGGGAGCTGTTTTTT. Translation: CASSQETPGTANTGELFF.

The sample holds a few counts of this clonotype. The chain joins TRBV7-2 to TRBJ1-5, with D perhaps TRBD1 (5 bases). Trimming cost V 4 bases and J 7 bases, with 17 bases left between them. Germline assignment: CDR1 SGHTA and CDR2 FQGNSA. This CDR3 is 15 amino acids long. CDR3 DNA sequence: TGTGCCAGCAGCTGGTCCGGGACTCTAGGACAGCCCCAGCATTTT. This gives the protein CASSWSGTLGQPQHF.

V and J are TRBV5-8 and TRBJ2-1; D remains ambiguous. In germline, CDR1 is SGHTS, CDR2 YDEGEE. The CDR3 totals 13 residues. V was shortened by 2 bases and J by 5 bases, with 8 bases between the two germline ends. CDR3 sequence (DNA): TGTGCCAGCAGCTTTAACAGAGACAATGAGCAGTTCTTC. Translating it yields CASSFNRDNEQFF.

This clonotype was counted only a few times. The genes are TRBV20-1 and TRBJ1-4; 9 bases are a match to TRBD1. With V trimmed by 4 bases and J by 8 bases, 11 bases remained unmatched. CDR1 DFQATT and CDR2 SNEGSKA come from the germline V gene (reference sequence). The CDR3 is made up of 15 amino acids. The CDR3 DNA reads as TGCAGTGCTACCCCGGGGGACAGGGCGGGGGAAAAACTGTTTTTT. Its translation is CSATPGDRAGEKLFF.

The chain links TRBV5-4 to TRBJ2-7, with 10 bases aligning to TRBD1. CDR1 and CDR2 from the germline V gene are SGHNT and YYREEE (reference sequence). This CDR3 has 15 amino acids. The V segment lost 1 base and the J segment 5 bases; nucleotides outside the gene matches: 6. CDR3 nucleotide sequence: TGTGCCAGCAGCTTGACCGGGACAGGGGTCGACGAGCAGTACTTC. Its translation: CASSLTGTGVDEQYF.

This clonotype was detected a few times. The chain couples TRBV29-1 to TRBJ1-4; D is uncertain. Between the trimmed V and J ends, which lost 7 bases and 5 bases, there was a span of 14 bases. The CDR3 totals 13 residues. Per germline, CDR1 SQVTM and CDR2 ANQGSEA. Here the CDR3 reads CSGVDGTNEKLFF. In DNA form, the CDR3 reads TGCAGCGGCGTGGACGGCACAAATGAAAAACTGTTTTTT.

This clonotype was seen a handful of times. The chain employs TRBV5-1 and TRBJ1-5; D not certain. The V gene lost 5 bases and the J gene lost 0 bases, with 12 bases spanning the gap. The CDR3 sequence is 15 residues long. Per the germline V gene, CDR1 is SGHRS and CDR2 is YFSETQ. The chain's CDR3 is CASRLGPDSNQPQHF. The CDR3 nucleotides read TGCGCCAGCAGATTAGGACCGGATAGCAATCAGCCCCAGCATTTT.

The rearrangement links TRBV29-1 to TRBJ2-2; D not resolved. Trimming left V 4 bases short and J 4 bases short, with 4 bases between. This CDR3 spans 11 amino acids. Per the germline V gene, CDR1 is SQVTM and CDR2 is ANQGSEA. CDR3 sequence: CSVGLTGELFF. CDR3 DNA sequence: TGCAGCGTTGGTCTCACCGGGGAGCTGTTTTTT.

There are many counts of this clonotype. V usage is TRBV4-2 and J usage is TRBJ2-1; D is perhaps TRBD1 or TRBD2 (6 bases each). Trimming shortened V by 4 bases and J by 4 bases, and 8 bases separated the two germline ends. The germline V gene encodes CDR1 LGHNA and CDR2 YNFKEQ. This CDR3 comprises 13 residues. CDR3 nucleotide sequence: TGTGCCAGCAGCCCGGGGGCTTACAATGAGCAGTTCTTC. Protein: CASSPGAYNEQFF.

The chain combines TRBV5-6 with TRBJ2-5; 7 bases match TRBD2. The CDR3 consists of 14 residues. Losses at the gene ends were 5 bases for V and 4 bases for J; bases not matched to a gene: 8. Germline CDR1 and CDR2: SGHDT and YYEEEE. CDR3 DNA sequence: TGTGCCAGCAGGCCAGCGGGGCAAGGAGAGACCCAGTACTTC. Amino acid sequence: CASRPAGQGETQYF.

This clonotype was counted a few times. The rearrangement links TRBV7-8 to TRBJ2-7, with D unresolved. CDR1 is SGHVS, CDR2 FQNEAQ, per germline. This CDR3 has 12 amino acids. V was trimmed by 3 bases and J by 7 bases, leaving 10 bases between them. CDR3 nucleotides: TGTGCCAGCAGCTTTAACGGTGGGGAGCAGTACGTC. Its translation is CASSFNGGEQYV.

This clonotype occurred many times. The V and J genes are TRBV6-5 and TRBJ2-3; the D gene is possibly TRBD2 (6 bases). This CDR3 region has 17 residues. Germline V gene data show CDR1 as MNHEY and CDR2 as SVGAGI. The V end was cut by 0 bases, the J end by 5 bases, with 18 bases between. The CDR3 spells CASSYSMLDGGVDTQYF. In DNA form, the CDR3 reads TGTGCCAGCAGTTACTCGATGCTAGACGGGGGAGTAGATACGCAGTATTTT.

The table lists this clonotype with a few counts. The genes are TRBV7-9 and TRBJ1-4, with 8 bases matching TRBD1. The CDR3 covers 13 residues. CDR1 SEHNR and CDR2 FQNEAQ come from the germline V gene (reference sequence). J gave up 12 bases and V 3 bases, and 6 bases lay outside the gene matches. As DNA, the CDR3 is TGTGCCAGCAGCTTTACAACACAGGGGGAACTGTTTTTT. Translated, it gives CASSFTTQGELFF.

This clonotype was seen more than once but under ten times. The gene calls are TRBV6-5 and TRBJ1-4; D uncertain. V was trimmed by 5 bases and J by 1 base, leaving 14 bases between them. From germline, CDR1 is MNHEY and CDR2 SVGAGI. This CDR3 has 16 amino acids. The CDR3 region is CASSLTVSETNEKLFF. The CDR3 DNA reads as TGTGCCAGCAGTCTCACCGTCAGCGAAACTAATGAAAAACTGTTTTTT.

This clonotype was seen a few times. This sequence joins TRBV15 and TRBJ2-5, with D hard to call. The V end lost 0 bases, the J end lost 7 bases, and 12 bases lay between the germline ends. CDR1 is LNHNV and CDR2 is YYDKDF in the germline V gene (reference sequence). The CDR3 spans 14 residues. The DNA of the CDR3 is TGTGCCACCAGCAGAGAGATAGATACCCGGACCCAGTACTTC. Residues: CATSREIDTRTQYF.

The chain links TRBV4-1 to TRBJ2-1, with D perhaps TRBD2 (5 bases). Trimming left V 5 bases short and J 9 bases short, with 11 bases between. The CDR3 loop spans 12 amino acids. The germline V gene encodes CDR1 MGHRA and CDR2 YSYEKL. The CDR3 DNA follows: TGCGCCAGCAGCGGCGGACTGACTGAGCAGTTCTTC. Its protein product is CASSGGLTEQFF.

The CDR3 sequence is CASSLGQGVYNSPLHF. As DNA, the CDR3 is TGTGCCAGCAGCCTAGGACAGGGGGTCTATAATTCACCCCTCCACTTT. V and J are TRBV7-9 and TRBJ1-6, with 10 bases that match TRBD1. V trimming: 5 bases; J trimming: 3 bases; junction bases outside the gene matches: 4. This CDR3 has 16 residues. Looked up from germline, CDR1 is SEHNR and CDR2 is FQNEAQ (reference sequence).

J is TRBJ1-1 and V is TRBV7-2; D is perhaps TRBD1 (5 bases). CDR3 size: 15 residues. Trimming stripped 5 bases from V and 0 bases from J, with 13 bases between. The germline V gene encodes CDR1 SGHTA and CDR2 FQGNSA. This CDR3 is CASSKRSRVNTEAFF. The CDR3, as DNA: TGTGCCAGCAGCAAGCGGTCCAGGGTGAACACTGAAGCTTTCTTT.

This chain links TRBV5-1 with TRBJ1-1, with D perhaps matching TRBD1 (6 bases). The CDR3 is 15 residues long. Germline V lookup: CDR1 SGHRS, CDR2 YFSETQ. The germline V and J ends were trimmed by 4 bases and 1 base, with 14 bases remaining between them. The CDR3 here is CASSPQGIGNTEAFF. The CDR3 DNA is TGCGCCAGCAGCCCGCAGGGGATAGGGAACACTGAAGCTTTCTTT. The variable domain in full, completed from reference TRBV5-1 and TRBJ1-1, reads KAGVTQTPRYLIKTRGQQVTLSCSPISGHRSVSWYQQTPGQGLQFLFEYFSETQRNKGNFPGRFSGRQFSNSRSEMNVSTLELGDSALYLCASSPQGIGNTEAFFGQGTRLTVV.

Only a few counts were recorded for this clonotype. The chain links TRBV2 to TRBJ1-5; 11 nucleotides match TRBD1. With V trimmed by 2 bases and J by 7 bases, 4 bases remained unmatched. Germline V lookup: CDR1 SNHLY, CDR2 FYNNEI. CDR3 size: 15 residues. CDR3 sequence (DNA): TGTGCCAGCAGTGAATGGACAGGGGGCGGGCAGCCCCAGCATTTT. This translates into CASSEWTGGGQPQHF.

This chain joins TRBV20-1 and TRBJ2-7; D is unclear. Germline-derived CDR1 and CDR2 are DFQATT and SNEGSKA (reference sequence). The CDR3 has 12 amino acids. V was cut by 3 bases and J by 0 bases, with 6 bases left in between. CDR3 residues: CSASRSSYEQYV. Written as DNA, the CDR3 is TGCAGTGCTAGCCGCAGCTCCTACGAGCAGTACGTC.

The chain carries TRBV6-5 and TRBJ1-6; 7 bases align to TRBD1. The CDR3 runs 13 residues. V dropped 6 bases and J dropped 6; count of bases not matched to a gene: 2. In germline, CDR1 is MNHEY, CDR2 SVGAGI. The CDR3 region is CASSQGGNSPLHF. Written as DNA, the CDR3 is TGTGCCAGCAGCCAGGGGGGTAATTCACCCCTCCACTTT.